The rows below give T cell receptor beta chains drawn from one sample of a study of Graves' ophthalmopathy and Graves' hyperthyroidism. Each CDR3 protein is one row after TCRdb ran MiXCR on the multiplex PCR reads. The profile shows about 1.2 million distinct CDR3 sequences, about 38% of them singletons. The sequencing sample was made of peripheral blood or thyroid tissue (not recorded which). These receptors came from an adult man with Graves' hyperthyroidism. Each CDR3 is given with its conserved first and last residue. D genes are given only for firm matches. Size is omitted from some rows. Given values are once, few, many or a class for expanded clones.

>TRBD1|TRBJ1-2|NA|TRBV2
TGTGCCAGCAGGGGGACAGGGGCCAACCCCTATGGCTACACCTTC
CASRGTGANPYGYTF
>NA|TRBJ2-7|NA|TRBV5-6
TGTGCCAGCAGCTGGGGGCGCGGGGTGGTGTACTTC
CASSWGRGVVYF
>TRBD1|TRBJ2-5|NA|TRBV7-2
TGTGCCAGCAGCCCCCCGGGACAGACACAAGAGACCCAGTACTTC
CASSPPGQTQETQYF
>TRBD1|TRBJ2-5|NA|TRBV7-8
TGTGCCAGCAGCTTAGATAGGACAGGGGGCTACGAGACCCAGTACTTC
CASSLDRTGGYETQYF
>TRBD1|TRBJ1-2|many|TRBV5-1
TGCGCCAGCAGCCCAGGGGGTTATGATGGCTACACCTTC
CASSPGGYDGYTF
>NA|TRBJ1-1|once|TRBV11-2
TGTGCCAGCAGTTTAGGCGAAGGGGTGAAGGCTTTCTTT
CASSLGEGVKAFF
>NA|TRBJ1-4|NA|TRBV9
TGTGCCAGCAGCGTATCAGGGCGGGTAAATGAAAAACTGTTTTTT
CASSVSGRVNEKLFF
>NA|TRBJ1-5|few|TRBV7-6
TGTGCCAGCAGCTTAGCGACGGGAGGTGCCGAGCATTTT
CASSLATGGAEHF
>NA|TRBJ2-7|NA|TRBV7-6
TGTGCCAGCAGCGGCGGGCACACCAACTACGAGCAGTACTTC
CASSGGHTNYEQYF
>TRBD2|TRBJ2-2|NA|TRBV20-1
TGCAGTGTAGCGGGGGGTCCTTCCGGGGAGCTGTTTTTT
CSVAGGPSGELFF
>NA|TRBJ1-4|few|TRBV6-2/TRBV6-3
TGTGCCAGCAGTTTTGTGACCCCGACAAAGAAACTGTTTTTT
CASSFVTPTKKLFF
>NA|TRBJ1-2|NA|TRBV20-1
TGCAGTGCTAGAGAGCAGGGAACCTATGGCTACACCTTC
CSAREQGTYGYTF
>NA|TRBJ1-1|NA|TRBV7-8
TGTGCCAGCAGCGTTGTCGTAAGGGTGGACACTGAAGCTTTCTTT
CASSVVVRVDTEAFF
>NA|TRBJ1-4|many|TRBV20-1
TGCAGTTTATCCCCCGCGACAGCAACTAATGAAAAACTGTTTTTT
CSLSPATATNEKLFF
>NA|TRBJ1-1|once|TRBV29-1
TGCAGCGTTGTGTCCCCCCGGTGGGGTGGCACTGAAGCTTTCTTT
CSVVSPRWGGTEAFF
>TRBD1|TRBJ2-7|NA|TRBV7-9
TGTGCCGGCAGCGCTAACAGGGGCCCCTTTTACGAGCAGTACTTC
CAGSANRGPFYEQYF
>NA|TRBJ2-5|NA|TRBV20-1
TGCAGTGCTAGTCCCGCAAGGTCTGCGGGGACCCAGTACTTC
CSASPARSAGTQYF
>TRBD2|TRBJ2-5|many|TRBV15
TGTGCCACCAGCCGATCAGCTCATGCGGGAGGGAAAGAGACCCAGTACTTC
CATSRSAHAGGKETQYF
>NA|TRBJ2-7|NA|TRBV10-3
TGTGCCATCATGGGAGGGACAGGCCACGAGCAGTACTTC
CAIMGGTGHEQYF
>NA|TRBJ1-1|few|TRBV7-2
TGTGCCAGCAGCTTAGAACCTGGGACCCAACGTGGAGCTTTCTTT
CASSLEPGTQRGAFF
>NA|TRBJ1-3|NA|TRBV6-5
TGTGCCAGCATTATCTCTGGAAACACCATATATTTT
CASIISGNTIYF
>TRBD1|TRBJ2-2|NA|TRBV11-1
TGTGCCAGCAGCTCATTCGGGACAGGGGGGACCGGGGAGCTGTTTTTT
CASSSFGTGGTGELFF
>TRBD1|TRBJ2-7|NA|TRBV20-1
TGCAGTGCTAAGCTTATAGGACAGGGGGGGTACGAGCAGTACTTC
CSAKLIGQGGYEQYF
>NA|TRBJ2-5|many|TRBV12-3/TRBV12-4
TGTGCCAGCAGCTCGGAGGGGGTCCAAGAGACCCAGTACTTC
CASSSEGVQETQYF
>TRBD2|TRBJ2-7|once|TRBV20-1
TGCAGTGCTGGAGATTTGCTAGCGGGAGACTACGAGCAGTACTTC
CSAGDLLAGDYEQYF
>TRBD1|TRBJ2-5|many|TRBV7-8
TGTGCCAGCAGCTTCGGACAGGGGAGAGAGACCCAGTACTTC
CASSFGQGRETQYF
>NA|TRBJ1-2|NA|TRBV15
TGTGCCACCAGCAGAGACGGGGCTTATGGCTACACCTTC
CATSRDGAYGYTF
>NA|TRBJ2-2|few|TRBV9
TGTGCCAGCAGCCTTTACGGCCCCGGGACTGGCGGGGAGCTGTTTTTT
CASSLYGPGTGGELFF
>NA|TRBJ1-1|many|TRBV12-3/TRBV12-4
TGCGCCAGCAGGAGAGGGGGCACTGAAGCTTTCTTT
CASRRGGTEAFF
>NA|TRBJ1-1|many|TRBV29-1
TGCAGCGTTGACGGAGAGAACACTGAAGCTTTCTTT
CSVDGENTEAFF
>TRBD2|TRBJ2-5|NA|TRBV11-1
TGTGCCAGCAGCCCTCGACTAGCGGGGCCCCAAGAGACCCAGTACTTC
CASSPRLAGPQETQYF
>NA|TRBJ1-5|many|TRBV19
TGTGCCAGTAGTAGTGGGCAGATTAGCAATCAGCCCCAGCATTTT
CASSSGQISNQPQHF
>NA|TRBJ2-2|many|TRBV20-1
TGCAGTGCTTACGTAGGGACCAACGGGGAGCTGTTTTTT
CSAYVGTNGELFF
>TRBD1|TRBJ2-5|many|TRBV19
TGTGCCAGTAGGGGGACAGGCGAGACCCAGTACTTC
CASRGTGETQYF
>TRBD2|TRBJ2-7|many|TRBV7-9
TGTGCCAGCAGCTTGACGCCGGGGGGGTACGAGCAGTACTTC
CASSLTPGGYEQYF
>NA|TRBJ1-5|few|TRBV6-6
TGTGCCAGCAGTGCCCTTGCTTGGGCGGGCAATCAGCCCCAGCATTTT
CASSALAWAGNQPQHF
>NA|TRBJ2-2|NA|TRBV7-9
TGTGCCAGCAGCTTCCCTCCGTCAGGGGACGGCACCGGGGAGCTGTTTTTT
CASSFPPSGDGTGELFF
>NA|TRBJ1-5|NA|TRBV7-2
TGTGCCTGGAGTGTACAAGGGGCCAATCAGCCCCAGCATTTT
CAWSVQGANQPQHF
>NA|TRBJ2-7|NA|TRBV20-1
TGCAGTGCTAGAGAACGAAGGCAGAAGAGAGACTACTACGAGCAGTACTTC
CSARERRQKRDYYEQYF
>NA|TRBJ2-7|NA|TRBV25-1
TGTGCCTGCAGCGCCCACCGGGGAACTCCCTACGAGCAGTACTTC
CACSAHRGTPYEQYF
>TRBD1|TRBJ2-5|many|TRBV12-3/TRBV12-4
TGTGCCAGCAGTCCCGGGACAGCTGTCACTAAGACCCAGTACTTC
CASSPGTAVTKTQYF
>NA|TRBJ2-2|NA|TRBV10-3
TGTGCCATCAGTGAAGGACAGACTAACACCGGGGAGCTGTTTTTT
CAISEGQTNTGELFF
>NA|TRBJ1-2|NA|TRBV24-1
TGTGCCACCAGTGACCCCGGCAGCGACTATGGCTACACCTTC
CATSDPGSDYGYTF
>TRBD2|TRBJ2-7|NA|TRBV7-3
TGTGCCAGCAGCTTAGGCGGGAGGGCCAACGGGGAGCTGTACTTC
CASSLGGRANGELYF
>NA|TRBJ2-2|NA|TRBV7-8
TGTGCCGGCAACCTCTCCGGGGAGCTGGTTTTT
CAGNLSGELVF
>NA|TRBJ2-5|NA|TRBV10-3
TGTGCCAGCAGTTACGTCAGGGGACAAGAGACCCAGTACTTC
CASSYVRGQETQYF
>NA|TRBJ2-7|NA|TRBV12-3/TRBV12-4
TGTGCCAGCAGTCCTTTCGGTTTGTCCTACGAGCAGTACTTC
CASSPFGLSYEQYF
>TRBD1|TRBJ2-7|many|TRBV19
TGTGCCAGTAGTAAACGGACAGGGGTCGAGCAGTACTTC
CASSKRTGVEQYF
>TRBD1|TRBJ1-2|many|TRBV6-5
TGTGCCAGCAGTGAAGGGACAGGGAGGCTAAGTGGCTACACCTTC
CASSEGTGRLSGYTF
>NA|TRBJ1-2|NA|TRBV6-6
TGTGCCAGCAGTCCAACAGGGTTTACCTATGGCTACACCTTC
CASSPTGFTYGYTF
>NA|TRBJ2-7|many|TRBV2
TGTGCCAGCAGAGAGGGATACGAGCAGTACTTC
CASREGYEQYF
>NA|TRBJ1-6|many|TRBV7-9
TGTGCCAGCAGCAAACATGCGGCGGCGGACGCGGTTTACTCACCCCTCCACTTT
CASSKHAAADAVYSPLHF
>TRBD1|TRBJ1-5|many|TRBV15
TGTGCCACCAGCAGAGTTCAGGGGGCGCGTGGCAATCAGCCCCAGCATTTT
CATSRVQGARGNQPQHF
>NA|TRBJ2-2|NA|TRBV19
TGTGCCAGTCGGTCGAGGGCAGCCGGGGAGCTGTTTTTT
CASRSRAAGELFF
>NA|TRBJ1-1|few|TRBV7-3
TGTGCCAGCAGCTTTTGGGTGGACACTGAAGCTTTCTTT
CASSFWVDTEAFF
>NA|TRBJ2-5|NA|TRBV11-2
TGTGCCAGCAGCGTTGCTGGGCAGACCCAGTACTTC
CASSVAGQTQYF
>NA|TRBJ1-1|few|TRBV20-1
TGCAGTGCTCTAGACCGGATGAACACTGAAGCTTTCTTT
CSALDRMNTEAFF
>NA|TRBJ2-7|NA|TRBV10-3
TGTGCCATCAGTGAGCCCTCTAGGCAGGGAAGTCAGCAGTACTTC
CAISEPSRQGSQQYF